There are a few counts of the clone carrying this T cell receptor beta chain. What it recognizes is unknown. These data originate in a study of T cells after yellow fever vaccination. One entry per CDR3 protein, called by TCRdb with MiXCR from the 5' RACE reads. Among 300,000 to 450,000 distinct CDR3 sequences listed, 6.2% were seen once. General study points: Some clonotypes, a small share, were shared between CD4 and CD8 compartments.

The sequenced sample was PBMCs, obtained 5 days after the yellow fever booster vaccination. The TCR was taken from a young man who received the YFV17D yellow fever vaccine.

CDR3 residues: CASSPRGGGPYEQYF. CDR3 coding DNA: TGCGCCAGCAGCCCCCGGGGAGGGGGTCCCTACGAGCAGTACTTC. The rearrangement links TRBV4-3 to TRBJ2-7; possible D gene TRBD2, 7 bases. V was shortened by 4 bases and J by 2 bases, with 15 bases between the two germline ends. Germline lookup yields CDR1 LGHNA and CDR2 YSLEER. There are 15 residues in the CDR3.